What follows describes a single TCR beta chain. Its target is not known. Investigators excluded patients with uncontrolled infection, other autoimmune disease, pregnancy or lactation. This specimen belongs to a study of T cells in Graves' hyperthyroidism and ophthalmopathy. Study findings and constraints: Blood samples included most of the expanded thyroid clonotypes exceeding 0.001. A median about 6.2 months before onset, the model predicted ophthalmopathy. A 13 V-J signature model discriminated ophthalmopathy versus stable hyperthyroidism.

Germline CDR1 is LGHDT and CDR2 is YNNKEL (reference sequence). The ends were cut back, 3 bases at V and 11 bases at J, with 19 bases in the middle. The CDR3 totals 14 residues. Amplification of TCR beta CDR3 regions used RNA as the template. RT-PCR in the first round (using the HTBI primer set) targeted the TCR CDR3. MiXCR, run by TCRdb on the multiplex PCR reads, gives a single entry per CDR3 protein. Of a few hundred thousand distinct CDR3 sequences in the sample, around 21% are singletons; the top ten hold around a quarter. Input material: blood. The chain combines TRBV3-1 with TRBJ1-1; D possibly corresponds to TRBD1 (6 bases). This sequence originates from a young man with Graves' hyperthyroidism. As DNA, the CDR3 is TGTGCCAGCAGCCAGTCCAGGGGAAGGGGTGATGCTTTCTTT. It codes for CASSQSRGRGDAFF.